Below are 28 T cell receptor beta chains sequenced from a single sample in a study of cytomegalovirus exposure and HLA in healthy donors. The PCR contained 60 Vbeta and 13 Jbeta primers. Sequencing was performed with immunoSEQ multiplex PCR; in TCRdb, only in-frame clones are kept and a portion is missing. The data hold 95,000 to 130,000 clones, with around 10% observed a single time. Specimen: PBMCs. These receptors were collected from a man aged 30 to 39 in good health and CMV-seronegative.

V and J are TRBV7-9 and TRBJ2-2; 9 nucleotides match TRBD1. CDR1 and CDR2 (germline): SEHNR, FQNEAQ (reference sequence). CDR3 length: 15 amino acids. V shed 5 bases, J shed 7 bases, and the junction held 8 bases outside the gene matches. In DNA, the CDR3 is TGTGCCAGCAGCCCCGGGACAGGGTTGAGCGGGGAGCTGTTTTTT. Residues: CASSPGTGLSGELFF.

This clone has more than one count but fewer than ten. The chain uses TRBV12-5 and TRBJ1-4; D is unclear. The germline V gene encodes CDR1 LGHNT and CDR2 FRNRAP. The CDR3 extends over 16 amino acids. Trimming took off 0 bases at V and 7 bases at J, with 15 bases between the two ends. DNA for the CDR3: TGTGCTAGTGGTTTGGTACGGGGAGGGATCACTGAAAAACTGTTTTTT. It translates to CASGLVRGGITEKLFF.

The chain employs TRBV9 and TRBJ1-2; 7 nucleotides align to TRBD1. Germline CDR1 and CDR2: SGDLS and YYNGEE. The CDR3 runs to 15 residues. Trimming removed 0 bases from V and 7 bases from J; junction bases left unmatched: 9. The DNA of the CDR3 is TGTGCCAGCAGCGTAGAGGGGGGCCAGGGGGTTGGCTACACCTTC. Translating it yields CASSVEGGQGVGYTF.

This clone was observed a single time. V gene TRBV7-6 combines with J gene TRBJ2-5, with 8 bases lining up with TRBD1. Germline-derived CDR1 and CDR2 are SGHVS and FNYEAQ. The junction had 3 bases not matched to a gene; V was cut back by 4 bases and J by 2 bases. The CDR3 is 14 amino acids. Here the CDR3 DNA reads TGTGCCAGCAGCTCGGGACAGGCGCAAGAGACCCAGTACTTC. Its protein product is CASSSGQAQETQYF.

This clone was detected only a few times. This rearrangement joins TRBV27 to TRBJ2-3, with 8 bases matching TRBD1. CDR1 is MNHEY and CDR2 is SMNVEV in the germline V gene (reference sequence). V was pared by 6 bases and J by 4 bases, with 9 bases of the junction left unmatched. This CDR3 spans 15 amino acids. The CDR3 reads CASRPRGQGADTQYF. The CDR3 coding sequence is TGTGCCAGCAGACCTCGAGGACAGGGCGCAGATACGCAGTATTTT.

The chain has TRBV4-3 and TRBJ2-5, with a tentative D call TRBD2 (6 bases). The CDR3 covers 15 residues. CDR1 and CDR2 from the germline V gene are LGHNA and YSLEER. Trimming stripped 0 bases from V and 0 bases from J, with 8 bases between. CDR3 sequence reads: CASSQDGGYQETQYF. As DNA, the CDR3 is TGCGCCAGCAGCCAAGACGGGGGATACCAAGAGACCCAGTACTTC.

This clone was observed once. The chain joins TRBV5-4 to TRBJ2-5, with D hard to call. Deletions cut 3 bases from V and 1 base from J, with 4 bases between. Per the germline V gene, CDR1 is SGHNT and CDR2 is YYREEE (reference sequence). The CDR3 sequence is 12 residues long. The CDR3 region has the DNA TGTGCCAGCAGCTACAGCCAAGAGACCCAGTACTTC. Translated, it gives CASSYSQETQYF.

This clone was recorded a few times. This sequence joins TRBV14 and TRBJ2-1, with D possibly matching TRBD2 (5 bases). The CDR3 sequence is 13 residues long. V lost 0 bases and J lost 8, with 8 bases in between. Germline CDR1 and CDR2: SGHDN and FVKESK. The CDR3 region is CASSQDRRDEQFF. CDR3 sequence (DNA): TGTGCCAGCAGCCAAGATCGGCGGGATGAGCAGTTCTTC.

This clone was detected only a few times. The V gene is TRBV5-5, the J gene TRBJ1-4; 8 nucleotides align to TRBD1. V lost 1 base, J lost 0 bases, and 5 bases stayed unmatched. The CDR3 sequence is 17 residues long. Looked up from germline, CDR1 is SGHKS and CDR2 is YYEKEE (reference sequence). The CDR3: CASSLRGQASTNEKLFF. The CDR3 DNA follows: TGTGCCAGCAGCTTGAGGGGACAGGCCTCAACTAATGAAAAACTGTTTTTT. Full variable domain (remainder filled in from reference TRBV5-5 and TRBJ1-4): DAGVTQSPTHLIKTRGQQVTLRCSPISGHKSVSWYQQVLGQGPQFIFQYYEKEERGRGNFPDRFSARQFPNYSSELNVNALLLGDSALYLCASSLRGQASTNEKLFFGSGTQLSVL.

There are a few counts of this clone. The rearrangement uses TRBV19 and TRBJ1-2; D not resolved. The CDR3 extends over 16 amino acids. Trimming took off 0 bases at V and 7 bases at J, with 18 bases between the two ends. The germline V gene encodes CDR1 LNHDA and CDR2 SQIVND (reference sequence). The CDR3 loop reads CASSIDLSTVVGGYTF. CDR3 DNA: TGTGCCAGTAGTATAGATCTATCAACGGTCGTCGGTGGCTACACCTTC. Full variable domain (remainder filled in from reference TRBV19 and TRBJ1-2): DGGITQSPKYLFRKEGQNVTLSCEQNLNHDAMYWYRQDPGQGLRLIYYSQIVNDFQKGDIAEGYSVSREKKESFPLTVTSAQKNPTAFYLCASSIDLSTVVGGYTFGSGTRLTVV.

The CDR3 here is CASSVEAMNTEAFF. The CDR3 bases are TGTGCCAGCAGCGTAGAAGCGATGAACACTGAAGCTTTCTTT. The chain combines TRBV9 with TRBJ1-1; D gene ambiguous. Per the germline V gene, CDR1 is SGDLS and CDR2 is YYNGEE. The CDR3 has 14 residues. Trimming removed 0 bases from V and 0 bases from J, with 6 bases in between.

This rearrangement joins TRBV19 to TRBJ2-3, with 11 nucleotides matching TRBD1. This CDR3 has 15 amino acids. CDR1 and CDR2 (germline): LNHDA, SQIVND (reference sequence). J was trimmed by 3 bases and V by 3 bases; bases with no gene match: 2. The CDR3 loop is CASSMDRGRTDTQYF. The DNA of the CDR3 is TGTGCCAGTAGTATGGACAGGGGGCGAACAGATACGCAGTATTTT.

V is TRBV10-3 and J is TRBJ2-2; the match to TRBD1 covers 8 bases. The trim removed 0 bases at V and 2 bases at J, leaving 11 bases unmatched. This CDR3 has 19 residues. From germline, CDR1 is ENHRY and CDR2 SYGVKD. The CDR3, as DNA: TGTGCCATCAGTGAGTCGACGCAGGGGGCGGTTCTTAACACCGGGGAGCTGTTTTTT. Amino acids: CAISESTQGAVLNTGELFF.

This clone showed up just a few times. The sample carries other DNA sequences with the same CDR3. The chain couples TRBV27 to TRBJ2-3; 8 positions agree with TRBD2. Per germline, CDR1 MNHEY and CDR2 SMNVEV (reference sequence). J gave up 1 base and V 2 bases, and 5 bases lay outside the gene matches. This CDR3 contains 16 residues. The CDR3 sequence is CASSLSGRSGTDTQYF. The CDR3 DNA sequence: TGTGCCAGCAGTTTAAGCGGGAGATCGGGCACAGATACGCAGTATTTT.

The table lists this clone with a few counts. The rearrangement joins TRBV30 to TRBJ1-6; TRBD1 aligns across 11 bases. After removal of 2 bases from V and 6 bases from J, the junction contained 6 bases not matched to a gene. There are 16 residues in the CDR3. Germline-derived CDR1 and CDR2 are GTSNPN and SVGIG (reference sequence). The CDR3 DNA is TGTGCCTGGAGTCCACCCGGACAGGGGGCTAATTCACCCCTCCACTTT. Its protein product is CAWSPPGQGANSPLHF.

The chain is built from TRBV5-1 and TRBJ2-5; 8 nucleotides align to TRBD2. CDR1 is SGHRS and CDR2 is YFSETQ in the germline V gene. The CDR3 contains 15 residues. V dropped 2 bases and J dropped 2; count of bases not matched to a gene: 5. The CDR3 loop is CASSFMPSGQETQYF. As DNA, the CDR3 is TGCGCCAGCAGCTTCATGCCTAGCGGGCAAGAGACCCAGTACTTC.

This clone was seen more than once but under ten times. The CDR3 nucleotides are TGTGCCAGCAGCTTCCCGGGACAGGCCTACGAGCAGTACTTC. Its protein is CASSFPGQAYEQYF. V and J are TRBV5-4 and TRBJ2-7; 8 positions agree with TRBD1. Germline assignment: CDR1 SGHNT and CDR2 YYREEE (reference sequence). V gave up 2 bases and J gave up 2 bases; unmatched junction bases: 3. The CDR3 is 14 residues long.

The J gene is TRBJ1-2, the V gene TRBV27; no clear D gene. V was pared by 2 bases and J by 2 bases, with 6 bases between. Germline values: CDR1 MNHEY, CDR2 SMNVEV (reference sequence). The CDR3 is 13 amino acids. CDR3 DNA: TGTGCCAGCAGTTTAACAGTCAACTATGGCTACACCTTC. Its translation is CASSLTVNYGYTF.

This clone was counted a few times. The CDR3: CASSLKALAGRETQYF. The CDR3 nucleotides read TGTGCCAGCAGCTTAAAAGCACTAGCGGGACGAGAGACCCAGTACTTC. V gene TRBV5-6 combines with J gene TRBJ2-5; TRBD2 matches 10 bases. Germline-derived CDR1 and CDR2 are SGHDT and YYEEEE. J was trimmed by 4 bases and V by 2 bases; bases with no gene match: 8. The CDR3 totals 16 residues.

This clone has more than one count but fewer than ten. The chain joins TRBV10-3 to TRBJ2-5, with D possibly being TRBD1 or TRBD2 (5 bases each). Near its end, the DNA agrees better with TRBJ2-7, so the J call may be wrong. CDR1 and CDR2 (germline): ENHRY, SYGVKD. The CDR3 has 13 amino acids. As DNA, the CDR3 is TGTGCCATCAGTGGACAGTCTGGGGGCGAGCAGTACTTC. Translating it yields CAISGQSGGEQYF.

The chain uses TRBV4-3 and TRBJ1-1, with D possibly TRBD1 on 6 matching bases. Per germline, CDR1 LGHNA and CDR2 YSLEER. CDR3 length: 12 amino acids. V dropped 1 base and J dropped 8 bases, with 8 bases sitting between them. The CDR3 region is CASSQGRGEAFF. CDR3 DNA sequence: TGCGCCAGCAGCCAAGGCAGGGGCGAAGCTTTCTTT.

The chain carries TRBV10-3 and TRBJ1-1; 9 positions match TRBD1. V dropped 2 bases and J dropped 6; count of bases not matched to a gene: 4. Germline CDR1 reads ENHRY; CDR2 reads SYGVKD. CDR3 length: 14 amino acids. This CDR3 reads CAISEGQGKPEAFF. DNA for the CDR3: TGTGCCATCAGTGAGGGACAGGGGAAACCTGAAGCTTTCTTT.

The chain uses TRBV5-1 and TRBJ2-3; D unresolved. The ends were cut back, 1 base at V and 5 bases at J, with 17 bases in the middle. The CDR3 is made up of 16 amino acids. Germline V gene sequence: CDR1 SGHRS, CDR2 YFSETQ. Here the CDR3 DNA reads TGCGCCAGCAGCTTGACTGGCGGCAGACGAGGAGATACGCAGTATTTT. It specifies CASSLTGGRRGDTQYF.

In its sample, this clone was seen a few times. The chain has TRBV5-5 and TRBJ1-1; no reliable D call. Germline CDR1 SGHKS, CDR2 YYEKEE (reference sequence). V lost 4 bases and J lost 5, with 15 bases in between. There are 14 residues in the CDR3. The chain's CDR3 is CASSPPGGRTEAFF. The CDR3 DNA reads TGTGCCAGCAGCCCCCCGGGAGGTAGGACTGAAGCTTTCTTT.

The chain combines TRBV6-1 with TRBJ1-6; the D is unclear. There are 16 residues in the CDR3. Germline assignment: CDR1 MNHNS and CDR2 SASEGT. V was trimmed by 1 base and J by 0 bases, leaving 7 bases between them. This chain's CDR3 is CASSEVGSSYNSPLHF. Written as DNA, the CDR3 is TGTGCCAGCAGTGAAGTGGGGAGCTCCTATAATTCACCCCTCCACTTT.

This clone appeared a single time. The V and J genes are TRBV9 and TRBJ2-7; possibly TRBD2 for D (6 bases). V lost 0 bases and J 3 bases, leaving 10 bases between the germline ends. CDR3 length: 14 amino acids. Germline CDR1 is SGDLS and CDR2 is YYNGEE. CDR3 coding DNA: TGTGCCAGCAGCGTAGGCACGGAGGGCTACGAGCAGTACTTC. The encoded protein is CASSVGTEGYEQYF. The full variable domain, in which reference TRBV9 and TRBJ2-7 provide the parts outside the CDR3, is DSGVTQTPKHLITATGQRVTLRCSPRSGDLSVYWYQQSLDQGLQFLIQYYNGEERAKGNILERFSAQQFPDLHSELNLSSLELGDSALYFCASSVGTEGYEQYFGPGTRLTVT.

The chain joins TRBV2 to TRBJ2-5, with 8 positions matching TRBD1. CDR1 and CDR2 (germline): SNHLY, FYNNEI. Trimming at V came to 7 bases and at J to 2 bases, leaving 6 bases not matched to a gene. This CDR3 comprises 14 residues. Written as DNA, the CDR3 is TGTGCCAGCAATCTCGACAGGGGACAAGAGACCCAGTACTTC. This gives the protein CASNLDRGQETQYF.

The CDR3 sequence: CAWSTGQGEETQYF. In nucleotides, the CDR3 is TGTGCCTGGAGTACGGGACAGGGGGAAGAGACCCAGTACTTC. The rearrangement links TRBV30 to TRBJ2-5, with 11 bases that match TRBD1. Germline-derived CDR1 and CDR2 are GTSNPN and SVGIG (reference sequence). Trimming removed 2 bases from V and 3 bases from J; junction bases left unmatched: 2. This CDR3 is built from 14 residues. Looking up the rest from reference TRBV30 and TRBJ2-5 gives the full variable domain: SQTIHQWPATLVQPVGSPLSLECTVEGTSNPNLYWYRQAAGRGLQLLFYSVGIGQISSEVPQNLSASRPQDRQFILSSKKLLLSDSGFYLCAWSTGQGEETQYFGPGTRLLVL.